The 6 T cell receptor beta chains below come from one sample, sequenced in a study of shared clonotypes between healthy human individuals. Data came from immunoSEQ multiplex PCR; TCRdb stores just in-frame clones and leaves some out. Seen here are some 690,000 clones, around 90% observed once, and the top ten hold about 34%. The sequenced sample was memory CD8+ T cells from PBMCs. As to subset: CD45RO+ cells pooled with CCR7-negative TemRA cells. The receptors were gathered from a man between 18 and 35 years old in good health. Some clones in this sample may be carry-over from other donors' samples.

The rearrangement uses TRBV7-8 and TRBJ1-3; D might be TRBD1 (5 bases). Germline assignment: CDR1 SGHVS and CDR2 FQNEAQ. The V end was cut by 3 bases, the J end by 4 bases, with 13 bases between. This CDR3 region has 15 residues. The CDR3 DNA sequence: TGTGCCAGCAGCTTGATGAGGGGCTCAGGAAACACCATATATTTT. Encoded protein: CASSLMRGSGNTIYF.

The chain is built from TRBV12-5 and TRBJ1-4; the match to TRBD1 covers 7 bases. J lost 0 bases, V lost 5 bases, and 6 bases had no gene match. This CDR3 has 16 residues. The germline V gene encodes CDR1 LGHNT and CDR2 FRNRAP. The CDR3 DNA reads as TGTGCTAGTGGTCTGGGGACAGATGCAACTAATGAAAAACTGTTTTTT. This codes for CASGLGTDATNEKLFF.

This sequence joins TRBV28 and TRBJ2-7, with 12 bases fitting TRBD2. J was trimmed by 2 bases and V by 5 bases; bases with no gene match: 7. CDR3 length: 16 residues. The V gene's germline CDR1 is MDHEN and CDR2 SYDVKM. The CDR3, as DNA: TGTGCCAGCAGTGCCCCCCGGACTAGCGGGACCTACGAGCAGTACTTC. Residues: CASSAPRTSGTYEQYF. Supplemented by reference TRBV28 and TRBJ2-7, the full variable domain reads DVKVTQSSRYLVKRTGEKVFLECVQDMDHENMFWYRQDPGLGLRLIYFSYDVKMKEKGDIPEGYSVSREKKERFSLILESASTNQTSMYLCASSAPRTSGTYEQYFGPGTRLTVT.

This chain uses TRBV2 with TRBJ1-5; D remains ambiguous. The CDR3 loop spans 14 amino acids. CDR1 and CDR2 (germline): SNHLY, FYNNEI. The V end was cut by 2 bases, the J end by 6 bases, with 11 bases between. CDR3 DNA sequence: TGTGCCAGCAGTGAATGGACCCCTTCTCAGCCCCAGCATTTT. This codes for CASSEWTPSQPQHF.

The V and J genes are TRBV6-1 and TRBJ2-7; perhaps TRBD1 as D (5 bases). V lost 9 bases to trimming and J lost 2 bases, with 14 bases between them. CDR1 is MNHNS, CDR2 SASEGT, per germline. CDR3 length equals 13 residues. Written as DNA, the CDR3 is TGTGCCAGTAAAACAGGTCTTACCTACGAGCAGTACTTC. Translation: CASKTGLTYEQYF.

The rearrangement joins TRBV6-6 to TRBJ2-1, with D perhaps matching TRBD1 (5 bases). The length of the CDR3 is 14 residues. Trimming took 2 bases from V and 5 from J, leaving 10 bases between them. CDR1 MNHNY and CDR2 SVGAGI come from the germline V gene (reference sequence). In DNA, the CDR3 is TGTGCCAGCAGTTACGCCGACAGAGACAATGAGCAGTTCTTC. Residues: CASSYADRDNEQFF.